A single sample is the source of the 29 T cell receptor beta chains below, sequenced in a study of Ad26.COV2.S vaccination and SARS-CoV-2 variants. The data were produced by immunoSEQ multiplex PCR, yet TCRdb's version contains in-frame clones alone and is incomplete. In the table there are hundreds of thousands of clones, roughly 91% of which are singletons. The treatment denotes: over 15 received Ad26.COV2.S at low or high dose, single or two shots; 5 received placebo; per-sample allocation not given. The study sampled participants on day 63 after the first vaccine or placebo injection. The sequencing used peripheral blood, collected in a trial of Ad26.COV2.S vaccine versus placebo. These receptors were taken from a person between 18 and 60 years old who received the Ad26.COV2.S COVID-19 vaccine or a placebo.

The CDR3 here is CATSGERARSGETQYF. The CDR3 coding sequence is TGTGCCACCAGTGGTGAGAGGGCAAGAAGCGGAGAGACCCAGTACTTC. The chain links TRBV24-1 to TRBJ2-5; maybe TRBD2 (5 bases). With 5 bases removed from V and 4 bases from J, the gap between germline ends came to 19 bases. The germline V gene encodes CDR1 KGHDR and CDR2 SFDVKD. The CDR3 has 16 amino acids.

This clone appeared once. The chain carries TRBV11-3 and TRBJ2-7; D is undetermined. Trimming took 0 bases from V and 2 from J, leaving 11 bases between them. The V gene's germline CDR1 is SGHNT and CDR2 YENEEA. The CDR3 contains 15 residues. CDR3 in amino acids: CASSLDSGPAYEQYF. The CDR3 nucleotides are TGTGCCAGCAGCTTAGACTCCGGGCCAGCCTACGAGCAGTACTTC.

The rearrangement links TRBV5-1 to TRBJ1-2; D gene uncertain. Germline V gene sequence: CDR1 SGHRS, CDR2 YFSETQ. There are 16 residues in the CDR3. The V end lost 0 bases, the J end lost 3 bases, and 15 bases lay between the germline ends. CDR3 loop: CASSLAIGREHYGYTF. As DNA, the CDR3 is TGCGCCAGCAGCTTGGCCATTGGAAGGGAGCACTATGGCTACACCTTC.

The rearrangement joins TRBV10-1 to TRBJ2-1, with 7 bases fitting TRBD2. Per germline, CDR1 WNHNN and CDR2 SYGVQD (reference sequence). The J segment lost 11 bases and the V segment lost 3 bases, leaving 7 bases of the junction unmatched. The CDR3 contains 13 residues. The CDR3 DNA reads TGCGCCAGCAGTGATTTAATAGCGGGCCAGCAGTTCTTC. Its translation is CASSDLIAGQQFF.

The chain carries TRBV7-9 and TRBJ1-4; possibly TRBD1 for D (5 bases). Germline CDR1 and CDR2: SEHNR and FQNEAQ (reference sequence). Between the trimmed V and J ends, which lost 6 bases and 4 bases, there was a span of 18 bases. There are 16 residues in the CDR3. The CDR3 protein is CASREWTKDNNEKLFF. CDR3 nucleotides: TGTGCCAGCAGAGAGTGGACAAAAGATAATAATGAAAAACTGTTTTTT.

The J gene is TRBJ1-2, the V gene TRBV28; TRBD1 agrees at 9 bases. CDR3 size: 15 residues. V trimming: 5 bases; J trimming: 6 bases; junction bases outside the gene matches: 10. Germline-derived CDR1 and CDR2 are MDHEN and SYDVKM. CDR3 sequence reads: CASSRWDRERDGYTF. The DNA of the CDR3 is TGTGCCAGCAGTCGATGGGACAGGGAGAGGGATGGCTACACCTTC.

The chain links TRBV4-3 to TRBJ1-5; D gene ambiguous. CDR1 and CDR2 (germline): LGHNA, YSLEER. Trimming left V 1 base short and J 5 bases short, with 12 bases between. The CDR3 has 15 residues. The CDR3 region has the DNA TGCGCCAGCAGCCAAGCGCTCCGGGGTCATCAGCCCCAGCATTTT. Translating it yields CASSQALRGHQPQHF.

The gene calls are TRBV18 and TRBJ1-1; D is uncertain. The V gene's germline CDR1 is KGHSH and CDR2 LQKENI. The V and J ends lost 8 bases and 0 bases respectively, with 10 bases between them. The CDR3 totals 13 residues. Written as DNA, the CDR3 is TGTGCCAGCCTCCGCGGACTGAACACTGAAGCTTTCTTT. Its protein is CASLRGLNTEAFF.

This chain links TRBV19 with TRBJ1-4; perhaps TRBD1 as D (5 bases). Looked up from germline, CDR1 is LNHDA and CDR2 is SQIVND (reference sequence). CDR3 length equals 13 residues. Trimming cost V 9 bases and J 8 bases, with 16 bases left between them. The chain's CDR3 is CARRTPRGEKLFF. The CDR3 nucleotides are TGTGCCAGAAGGACACCCCGAGGAGAAAAACTGTTTTTT.

This chain joins TRBV15 and TRBJ2-7, with a possible D match to TRBD2 (6 bases). Per germline, CDR1 LNHNV and CDR2 YYDKDF (reference sequence). CDR3 size: 14 residues. Deletions cut 5 bases from V and 3 bases from J, with 14 bases between. The CDR3 region is CATSAGRNYYEQYF. Here the CDR3 DNA reads TGTGCCACCAGCGCGGGGCGGAACTACTACGAGCAGTACTTC. The variable domain in full, completed from reference TRBV15 and TRBJ2-7, reads DAMVIQNPRYQVTQFGKPVTLSCSQTLNHNVMYWYQQKSSQAPKLLFHYYDKDFNNEADTPDNFQSRRPNTSFCFLDIRSPGLGDTAMYLCATSAGRNYYEQYFGPGTRLTVT.

The chain carries TRBV27 and TRBJ2-7, with D unresolved. Looked up from germline, CDR1 is MNHEY and CDR2 is SMNVEV (reference sequence). Trimming removed 5 bases from V and 0 bases from J, with 17 bases in between. The CDR3 contains 16 residues. CDR3 residues: CASSPHPGRSSYEQYF. The CDR3 coding sequence is TGTGCCAGCAGTCCCCACCCCGGACGGAGCTCCTACGAGCAGTACTTC.

J is TRBJ1-1 and V is TRBV6-1, with D perhaps TRBD1 (6 bases). Trimming shortened V by 2 bases and J by 5 bases, and 12 bases separated the two germline ends. The CDR3 is 14 amino acids. CDR1 and CDR2 (germline): MNHNS, SASEGT. This chain's CDR3 is CASSETGGRTEAFF. CDR3 bases: TGTGCCAGCAGTGAAACGGGGGGCCGGACTGAAGCTTTCTTT.

This chain connects TRBV3-1 (or the pseudogene TRBV3-2) to TRBJ2-5; TRBD1 is a possible D gene (6 bases). Germline V gene sequence: CDR1 LGHDT, CDR2 YNNKEL (reference sequence). There are 15 residues in the CDR3. Trimming cost V 4 bases and J 1 base, with 13 bases left between them. CDR3 protein: CASSLGASGQETQYF. DNA of the CDR3: TGTGCCAGCAGCCTGGGGGCCAGCGGCCAAGAGACCCAGTACTTC.

The rearrangement links TRBV11-2 to TRBJ2-2; TRBD2 agrees at 14 bases. Germline-derived CDR1 and CDR2 are SGHAT and FQNNGV. The V gene end was trimmed by 8 bases and the J gene end by 6 bases; junction bases not matched to a gene: 17. The CDR3 length is 19 residues. The CDR3 nucleotides are TGTGCCAGCCGCAACCCGGGACTAGCGGGAGATTATTATCCCGGGGAGCTGTTTTTT. Translated: CASRNPGLAGDYYPGELFF.

This clone is a singleton in its sample. This sequence joins TRBV15 and TRBJ2-1; D ambiguous. Deletions cut 1 base from V and 7 bases from J, with 14 bases between. CDR3 size: 15 residues. In germline, CDR1 is LNHNV, CDR2 YYDKDF (reference sequence). DNA of the CDR3: TGTGCCACCAGCAGAGGAAAGGAGATTCAAAATGAGCAGTTCTTC. Translated, it gives CATSRGKEIQNEQFF. Complete variable domain (other parts from reference TRBV15 and TRBJ2-1): DAMVIQNPRYQVTQFGKPVTLSCSQTLNHNVMYWYQQKSSQAPKLLFHYYDKDFNNEADTPDNFQSRRPNTSFCFLDIRSPGLGDTAMYLCATSRGKEIQNEQFFGPGTRLTVL.

The chain is built from TRBV27 and TRBJ2-5; 8 bases are shared with TRBD2. Germline CDR1 MNHEY, CDR2 SMNVEV (reference sequence). The J segment lost 2 bases and the V segment lost 0 bases, leaving 2 bases of the junction unmatched. The CDR3 is 15 residues long. CDR3 nucleotide sequence: TGTGCCAGCAGTTTATCCTCGGGGGGGCAAGAGACCCAGTACTTC. Amino acids: CASSLSSGGQETQYF.

V and J are TRBV5-5 and TRBJ1-2, with TRBD1 identical over 8 bases. V lost 4 bases and J lost 2; bases outside the gene matches: 7. From germline, CDR1 is SGHKS and CDR2 YYEKEE (reference sequence). This CDR3 comprises 15 residues. The CDR3, as DNA: TGTGCCAGCAGCCCAGGACAGGGAACGAACTATGGCTACACCTTC. Its translation: CASSPGQGTNYGYTF.

The V gene is TRBV11-2, the J gene TRBJ1-1, with D possibly being TRBD1 (5 bases). The CDR3 runs 12 residues. Germline CDR1 SGHAT, CDR2 FQNNGV. Trimming pared 4 bases from V and 11 bases from J, leaving 14 bases between. The CDR3 protein is CASSSSGAGAFF. The CDR3 DNA sequence: TGTGCCAGCAGCTCCTCCGGGGCGGGGGCTTTCTTT.

In regard to this clone: One end of the junction is discordant with germline, which a read error may explain. The same CDR3 can be traced to other DNA sequences in this sample. The chain joins TRBV27 to TRBJ1-5; D remains ambiguous. The CDR3 length is 12 residues. The germline CDR1 and CDR2 sequences are MNHEY and SMNVEV (reference sequence). DNA for the CDR3: TGTGCCAGCGGACGGTCGAATCAACCCCAGCATTTT. Translation: CASGRSNQPQHF.

V usage is TRBV5-1 and J usage is TRBJ2-5; 8 bases match TRBD1. The CDR3 is 16 residues long. Germline V gene sequence: CDR1 SGHRS, CDR2 YFSETQ. J was trimmed by 1 base and V by 0 bases; bases with no gene match: 5. The CDR3 region has the DNA TGCGCCAGCAGCTTGGCTGCCGGGACAGGCCAAGAGACCCAGTACTTC. It yields the protein CASSLAAGTGQETQYF.

The rearrangement uses TRBV4-1 and TRBJ2-3, with 11 positions matching TRBD2. The CDR3 consists of 15 residues. From germline, CDR1 is MGHRA and CDR2 YSYEKL. Germline trimming cut 3 bases from V and 6 bases from J; bases unmatched to any gene: 5. The CDR3 DNA is TGCGCCAGCAGCCATCGACTAGCGGGATCGGATACGCAGTATTTT. Translation: CASSHRLAGSDTQYF.

V and J are TRBV18 and TRBJ1-4; D not resolved. The V end was cut by 1 base, the J end by 7 bases, with 10 bases between. This CDR3 region has 14 residues. CDR1 is KGHSH and CDR2 is LQKENI in the germline V gene. The CDR3 is CASSPQGFSEKLFF. DNA for the CDR3: TGTGCCAGCTCACCACAGGGCTTCAGTGAAAAACTGTTTTTT.

The chain carries TRBV11-2 and TRBJ1-1; D is possibly TRBD1 (6 bases). Germline CDR1 reads SGHAT; CDR2 reads FQNNGV. CDR3 length: 12 amino acids. Trimming took off 5 bases at V and 5 bases at J, with 9 bases between the two ends. The DNA of the CDR3 is TGTGCCAGCAGCCGACAGGTAACTGAAGCTTTCTTT. Translated, it gives CASSRQVTEAFF.

The V gene is TRBV11-2, the J gene TRBJ2-3; D is undetermined. Germline CDR1 and CDR2: SGHAT and FQNNGV. V dropped 5 bases and J dropped 5 bases, with 14 bases sitting between them. The CDR3 is made up of 14 amino acids. In nucleotides, the CDR3 is TGTGCCAGCAGCCCCCAGGTAGCAGGAGATACGCAGTATTTT. Translation: CASSPQVAGDTQYF.

This clone was counted a few times. The chain uses TRBV19 and TRBJ1-2; D gene uncertain. With 10 bases removed from V and 4 bases from J, the gap between germline ends came to 22 bases. Looked up from germline, CDR1 is LNHDA and CDR2 is SQIVND (reference sequence). The CDR3 extends over 15 amino acids. The CDR3 here is CATARPLGSSYGYTF. CDR3 bases: TGTGCCACTGCTCGTCCGTTGGGGTCCTCCTATGGCTACACCTTC. Drawing the rest from reference TRBV19 and TRBJ1-2, the complete variable domain is DGGITQSPKYLFRKEGQNVTLSCEQNLNHDAMYWYRQDPGQGLRLIYYSQIVNDFQKGDIAEGYSVSREKKESFPLTVTSAQKNPTAFYLCATARPLGSSYGYTFGSGTRLTVV.

This chain uses TRBV19 with TRBJ2-7; 9 nucleotides line up with TRBD1. Germline V gene data show CDR1 as LNHDA and CDR2 as SQIVND (reference sequence). CDR3 length equals 15 residues. V shed 1 base, J shed 3 bases, and the junction held 4 bases outside the gene matches. This CDR3 is CASSIGGTGNYEQYF. The CDR3 DNA reads TGTGCCAGTAGTATAGGGGGGACAGGGAACTACGAGCAGTACTTC.

The chain links TRBV19 to TRBJ1-4; 11 bases line up with TRBD1. The CDR3 has 15 amino acids. CDR1 is LNHDA, CDR2 SQIVND, per germline (reference sequence). V was clipped by 8 bases and J by 8 bases; unmatched bases: 10. The CDR3 DNA is TGTGCCAGTTCAGGACAGGGGGCTTCGGAAGAAAAACTGTTTTTT. Translating gives CASSGQGASEEKLFF.

This chain connects TRBV27 to TRBJ1-2, with D maybe TRBD1 (6 bases). V lost 1 base, J lost 5 bases, and 14 bases lay in between. This CDR3 has 15 amino acids. Germline CDR1 is MNHEY and CDR2 is SMNVEV (reference sequence). CDR3 DNA: TGTGCCAGCAGTTTATACGCCGACAGGAATTATGGCTACACCTTC. This encodes CASSLYADRNYGYTF.

The rearrangement links TRBV5-1 to TRBJ2-1, with TRBD2 matching 7 bases. Germline-derived CDR1 and CDR2 are SGHRS and YFSETQ. The CDR3 spans 15 residues. Trimming took 4 bases from V and 3 from J; bases not matched to a gene: 7. In DNA form, the CDR3 reads TGCGCCAGCAGCCTGGCGGGGGTCAGCTACAATGAGCAGTTCTTC. This translates into CASSLAGVSYNEQFF.